Detailed here is one TCR beta chain. This clonotype showed up just a few times. Its antigen is not yet known. Base qualities are not provided; no much larger clone lies one nucleotide away. This specimen comes from a study of T-cell reconstitution after alpha-beta-depleted transplantation in children (dated by TCRdb to about 2016). Notes on the research overall: The study quantitatively tracked T-cell immune reconstitution after TCRalphabeta/CD19-depleted allogeneic hematopoietic cell transplantation in children using TCR repertoire profiling.

Read against the paper, the sample's treatment or condition label means: allogeneic hematopoietic cell transplantation with graft depleted of TCRalphabeta T cells and CD19 B cells. Transplant recipients were children who received TCRalphabeta/CD19-depleted allogeneic hematopoietic cell grafts. Study-level results and caveats: Hyperexpanded clone frequencies declined over subsequent months; after one year, T-cell counts and TCRbeta diversity were mostly attributed to newly produced T cells. Apparently early alphabetaT-cell count recovery about two months after transplant reportedly relied on only several hundred rapidly expanded clones derived from non-depleted graft cells. In some patients, high TCRbeta diversity at day 60 was attributed to recipient T cells and intrathymic progenitors that had survived conditioning.

The protocol used for the library was PCR. These reads were obtained on an Illumina HiSeq 2500. TCR libraries were prepared with molecular barcoding, using unique molecular identifiers to normalize TCRbeta repertoire quantification. In TCRdb, the public reads were trimmed at Q25 with fastp and aligned with MiXCR, with productive beta chains retained. Rows with one shared CDR3 protein collapse into an entry with the most common genes and DNA. This sample comprises fewer than 350,000 distinct CDR3 sequences, nearly 8% of them detected only once. Clones ranked in the top ten supply about 8.2% of the sample. Taken from cysteine to phenylalanine, the CDR3 has 13 residues. Only CDR3 DNA remains: 39 bases, in frame from the first base. The germline V gene gives CDR1 as MNHEY and CDR2 as SVGEGT. V is clipped by 3 bases and J by 6 bases, and the sequence between their germline boundaries is 11 bases long.

The clonotype was recovered from a female patient aged 2-9 years who had a stem cell transplant for Fanconi anemia, so the T cells may come from the graft donor. The sample in question was peripheral blood, obtained 360 days after TCRalphabeta/CD19-depleted stem cell transplant. The chain couples TRBV6-2 or TRBV6-3 to TRBJ1-1, with no D gene named confidently. The CDR3: CASSYVTGAEAFF. The sequenced DNA: TGTGCCAGCAGTTATGTGACTGGCGCTGAAGCTTTCTTT.